This T cell receptor beta chain was retrieved from a study of CD8 T cells in ankylosing spondylitis. 5'-RACE, quantitative and with molecular barcodes, yielded the TCR beta libraries. TCRdb ran MiXCR on the 5' RACE reads and lists one entry per CDR3 protein. The table includes more than 10,000 distinct CDR3 sequences, 2.8% detected once. Relative to its sample, this clonotype is medium-sized (0.01 to 0.1%). Germline-derived CDR1 and CDR2 are SGDLS and YYNGEE. V was pared by 0 bases and J by 7 bases, with 13 bases between. The CDR3 consists of 15 residues. Sequenced input: blood, either unsorted or a sorted T cell fraction (not recorded which). This chain links TRBV9 with TRBJ2-2; D could derive from TRBD1 or TRBD2 (5 bases each). The receptor was isolated from a male donor with ankylosing spondylitis or in good health (not recorded which). Here the CDR3 DNA reads TGTGCCAGCAGCGTAGTAGACGGGGCGGACGGGGAGCTGTTTTTT. Translation gives CASSVVDGADGELFF. The whole variable domain, filled in from reference TRBV9 and TRBJ2-2, reads DSGVTQTPKHLITATGQRVTLRCSPRSGDLSVYWYQQSLDQGLQFLIQYYNGEERAKGNILERFSAQQFPDLHSELNLSSLELGDSALYFCASSVVDGADGELFFGEGSRLTVL.